Given below is one TCR beta chain in context. What it recognizes is unknown. Germline V CDR1 and CDR2: SGHRS, YFSETQ. V was cut by 0 bases and J by 2 bases, with 9 bases left in between. The CDR3 length is 15 residues. This sample stems from a study of shared clonotypes between healthy human individuals. In the study overall: Three plates were used per donor for CD4 naive, three for CD4 memory, two for CD8 naive and one for CD8 memory.

Study-level points and caveats: The naive CD4 repertoires of a handful of donors were compared, and approximately 5% of clonotypes were shared.

Assay: immunoSEQ multiplex PCR; the TCRdb copy retains only in-frame clones and omits some. The table has roughly 650,000 clones, almost 97% seen once; the top ten hold 0.057%. The specimen sequenced was naive CD4+ T cells sorted from blood. The subset: CD45RA+ positively selected. The receptor's source is a woman aged 30 to 39 in good health. The chain uses TRBV5-1 and TRBJ2-1, with D perhaps TRBD2 (5 bases). Written as DNA, the CDR3 is TGCGCCAGCAGCTTGGCGGGATCAACCTACAATGAGCAGTTCTTC. Protein product: CASSLAGSTYNEQFF.